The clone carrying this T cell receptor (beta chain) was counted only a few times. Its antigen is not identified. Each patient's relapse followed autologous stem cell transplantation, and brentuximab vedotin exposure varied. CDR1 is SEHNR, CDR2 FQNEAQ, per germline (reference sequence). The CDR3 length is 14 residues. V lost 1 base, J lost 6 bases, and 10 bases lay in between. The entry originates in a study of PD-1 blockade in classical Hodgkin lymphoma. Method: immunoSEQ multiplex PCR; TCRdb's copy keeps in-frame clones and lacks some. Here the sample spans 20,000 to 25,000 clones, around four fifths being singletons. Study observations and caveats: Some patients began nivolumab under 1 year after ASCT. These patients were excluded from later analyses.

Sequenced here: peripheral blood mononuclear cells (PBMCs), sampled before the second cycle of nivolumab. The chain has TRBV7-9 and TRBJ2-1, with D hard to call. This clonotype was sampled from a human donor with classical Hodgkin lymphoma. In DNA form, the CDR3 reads TGTGCCAGCAGCTTAGTCGAGAGACTCAATGAGCAGTTCTTC. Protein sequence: CASSLVERLNEQFF.